Listed here are 23 T cell receptor beta chains from one sample, sequenced in a study of CD8 T cells in Susac syndrome. Reverse transcription used about 0.45 to 1 ug RNA and random hexamers. TCRdb reanalysed the immunoSEQ multiplex PCR reads using MiXCR and keeps one entry per CDR3 protein. The data contain 250,000 to 350,000 distinct CDR3 sequences, 85% of them seen just once; the ten biggest clones take up 0.11%. The sequenced material came from CD8+ T cells from PBMCs. The receptors here all came from a human donor with multiple sclerosis.

The chain joins TRBV15 to TRBJ2-4; D tentatively fits TRBD1 or TRBD2 (6 bases each). The CDR3 is 14 amino acids. Trimming removed 0 bases at V and 8 bases at J, with 11 bases between. The germline V gene has CDR1 LNHNV and CDR2 YYDKDF (reference sequence). The CDR3 sequence is CATSRDRRGDIQYF. DNA of the CDR3: TGTGCCACCAGCAGAGATCGGAGGGGGGACATTCAGTACTTC.

The V gene is TRBV6-5, the J gene TRBJ2-2; possible D gene TRBD2, 6 bases. CDR1 is MNHEY and CDR2 is SVGAGI in the germline V gene. The CDR3 spans 15 residues. Trimming pared 10 bases from V and 1 base from J, leaving 16 bases between. The CDR3 here is CATLEWRENTGELFF. The DNA for the CDR3 is TGTGCCACCCTAGAATGGCGGGAGAACACCGGGGAGCTGTTTTTT.

The sample holds one count of this clonotype. This rearrangement joins TRBV4-2 to TRBJ2-5; D unclear. Germline CDR1 LGHNA, CDR2 YNFKEQ. The CDR3 has 14 residues. The V end lost 4 bases, the J end lost 5 bases, and 14 bases lay between the germline ends. The chain's CDR3 is CASSPYKGFETQYF. The CDR3 DNA is TGTGCCAGCAGCCCATATAAAGGTTTCGAGACCCAGTACTTC.

The chain carries TRBV7-3 and TRBJ2-1; TRBD1 aligns across 9 bases. The V gene's germline CDR1 is SGHTA and CDR2 FQGTGA. The CDR3 sequence is 15 residues long. V shed 3 bases, J shed 6 bases, and the junction held 6 bases outside the gene matches. The CDR3 loop reads CASSFEDRGGNEQFF. CDR3 nucleotides: TGTGCCAGCAGCTTTGAGGACAGGGGAGGCAATGAGCAGTTCTTC.

The chain recombines TRBV28 with TRBJ1-2; 9 bases agree with TRBD1. Germline V gene data show CDR1 as MDHEN and CDR2 as SYDVKM. The CDR3 runs 16 residues. V shed 6 bases and J 6 bases; nucleotides not matched to a gene: 14. CDR3 nucleotide sequence: TGTGCCAGCAGCGCAACCGGGACAGGGCCGAAGGATGGCTACACCTTC. It yields the protein CASSATGTGPKDGYTF.

The CDR3 region is CASSSGGVAGMGSYEQYF. The CDR3 nucleotides read TGCGCCAGCAGCTCTGGGGGGGTAGCGGGAATGGGCTCCTACGAGCAGTACTTC. The rearrangement uses TRBV5-1 and TRBJ2-7; 8 bases fit TRBD2. Germline V gene lookup returns CDR1 SGHRS and CDR2 YFSETQ. With V trimmed by 3 bases and J by 0 bases, 14 bases remained unmatched. The CDR3 contains 18 residues. Variable domain in full (rest from reference TRBV5-1 and TRBJ2-7): KAGVTQTPRYLIKTRGQQVTLSCSPISGHRSVSWYQQTPGQGLQFLFEYFSETQRNKGNFPGRFSGRQFSNSRSEMNVSTLELGDSALYLCASSSGGVAGMGSYEQYFGPGTRLTVT.

The chain has TRBV2 and TRBJ1-2; D might be TRBD1 (6 bases). Trimming stripped 6 bases from V and 1 base from J, with 24 bases between. There are 18 residues in the CDR3. CDR1 is SNHLY, CDR2 FYNNEI, per germline. The CDR3 reads CASSTGGPQTGHNYGYTF. CDR3 nucleotide sequence: TGTGCCAGCAGCACCGGGGGGCCACAGACAGGACATAACTATGGCTACACCTTC.

V is TRBV28 and J is TRBJ1-2; 7 nucleotides agree with TRBD1. CDR3 length: 14 amino acids. The germline V gene has CDR1 MDHEN and CDR2 SYDVKM. The V and J ends lost 6 bases and 3 bases, in that order; junction bases with no gene match: 7. The CDR3 is CASSRPGGDYGYTF. The CDR3 nucleotides read TGTGCCAGCAGCCGACCAGGGGGGGACTATGGCTACACCTTC.

The J gene is TRBJ2-7, the V gene TRBV20-1, with 11 bases matching TRBD2. Germline loops: CDR1 DFQATT, CDR2 SNEGSKA (reference sequence). The CDR3 totals 14 residues. J was trimmed by 3 bases and V by 6 bases; bases with no gene match: 7. The CDR3, as DNA: TGCAGTGCACCATTTAGCGGGAGGGTCTACGAGCAGTACTTC. Amino acids: CSAPFSGRVYEQYF.

The V call is TRBV27, the J call TRBJ2-7; 7 bases line up with TRBD1. J was trimmed by 3 bases and V by 10 bases; bases with no gene match: 9. This CDR3 spans 13 amino acids. CDR1 MNHEY and CDR2 SMNVEV come from the germline V gene (reference sequence). This CDR3 is CATSAGQDYEQYF. The DNA of the CDR3 is TGTGCCACCTCAGCCGGACAGGACTACGAGCAGTACTTC.

Only one count was recorded for this clonotype. The J gene is TRBJ2-1, the V gene TRBV4-1; TRBD2 matches 7 bases. The V and J ends lost 1 base and 6 bases, in that order; junction bases with no gene match: 0. Germline V gene sequence: CDR1 MGHRA, CDR2 YSYEKL. The CDR3 is made up of 13 amino acids. The CDR3 DNA follows: TGCGCCAGCAGCCAAGGGACTAGCAATGAGCAGTTCTTC. Translation: CASSQGTSNEQFF.

This chain connects TRBV23-1 to TRBJ1-1, with D possibly being TRBD1 (6 bases). TRBV23-1 is placed among ORFs of uncertain function. Trimming shortened V by 4 bases and J by 1 base, and 16 bases separated the two germline ends. The CDR3 loop spans 16 amino acids. The CDR3 DNA reads as TGCGCCAGCAGTCCAAGGAGAAGCAGGGGGAACACTGAAGCTTTCTTT. Translating gives CASSPRRSRGNTEAFF.

This clonotype was counted a single time. The CDR3, as DNA: TGCAGCGTTGAAGATGCGGGACAAGGGAACACTGAAGCTTTCTTT. Translated: CSVEDAGQGNTEAFF. The J gene is TRBJ1-1, the V gene TRBV29-1; maybe TRBD1 (6 bases). Germline V lookup: CDR1 SQVTM, CDR2 ANQGSEA. The V end was cut by 0 bases, the J end by 1 base, with 12 bases between. CDR3 length: 15 residues. Complete variable domain (other parts from reference TRBV29-1 and TRBJ1-1): SAVISQKPSRDICQRGTSLTIQCQVDSQVTMMFWYRQQPGQSLTLIATANQGSEATYESGFVIDKFPISRPNLTFSTLTVSNMSPEDSSIYLCSVEDAGQGNTEAFFGQGTRLTVV.

The J gene is TRBJ1-1, the V gene TRBV13; 7 bases are a match to TRBD1. The germline gives CDR1 PRHDT, CDR2 FYEKMQ (reference sequence). The CDR3 is 15 residues long. The V and J ends lost 3 bases and 0 bases, in that order; junction bases with no gene match: 4. The CDR3 DNA reads as TGTGCCAGCAGCTTTGGGACAGAGATGAACACTGAAGCTTTCTTT. Residues: CASSFGTEMNTEAFF.

J is TRBJ2-2 and V is TRBV2, with TRBD1 matching over 9 bases. The CDR3 sequence is 13 residues long. Germline V CDR1 and CDR2: SNHLY, FYNNEI. The J segment lost 4 bases and the V segment lost 6 bases, leaving 0 bases of the junction unmatched. The CDR3 loop reads CASRDRGTGELFF. The CDR3 DNA reads TGTGCCAGCAGGGACAGGGGCACCGGGGAGCTGTTTTTT.

V and J are TRBV24-1 and TRBJ1-5, with D perhaps TRBD1 (5 bases). The CDR3 contains 14 residues. Per germline, CDR1 KGHDR and CDR2 SFDVKD. The V end lost 4 bases, the J end lost 6 bases, and 12 bases lay between the germline ends. CDR3 protein: CATSESGFGQPQHF. As DNA, the CDR3 is TGTGCCACCAGTGAATCAGGGTTCGGTCAGCCCCAGCATTTT.

V is TRBV11-1 and J is TRBJ1-1; perhaps TRBD1 as D (6 bases). The CDR3 contains 14 residues. The germline V gene has CDR1 SGHAT and CDR2 FQDESV (reference sequence). Trimming took off 5 bases at V and 5 bases at J, with 15 bases between the two ends. The CDR3 sequence is CASSLRRGYTEAFF. The CDR3 DNA is TGTGCCAGCAGCCTAAGGAGGGGGTATACTGAAGCTTTCTTT.

This chain connects TRBV4-1 to TRBJ1-2, with 7 bases fitting TRBD1. Unmatched junction bases numbered 14, after V lost 3 bases and J lost 4 bases. The CDR3 runs 17 residues. The germline V gene encodes CDR1 MGHRA and CDR2 YSYEKL. The DNA for the CDR3 is TGCGCCAGCAGCCATCCAGTTAGGGGGCGCCCTTTCTATGGCTACACCTTC. This encodes CASSHPVRGRPFYGYTF.

V and J are TRBV4-1 and TRBJ2-1; no clear D gene. Trimming cost V 1 base and J 4 bases, with 8 bases left between them. The CDR3 totals 14 residues. Germline values: CDR1 MGHRA, CDR2 YSYEKL. The CDR3 coding sequence is TGCGCCAGCAGCCAAGTGCAGACTTACAATGAGCAGTTCTTC. Its translation: CASSQVQTYNEQFF.

The gene calls are TRBV28 and TRBJ2-1; D is undetermined. This CDR3 comprises 13 residues. Germline V gives CDR1 MDHEN, CDR2 SYDVKM. Trimming removed 3 bases at V and 6 bases at J, with 9 bases between. In nucleotides, the CDR3 is TGTGCCAGCAGTTTTTCAGTTGGCAATGAGCAGTTCTTC. Its translation is CASSFSVGNEQFF.

This clonotype was seen only once. The rearrangement joins TRBV19 to TRBJ2-1; no firm D call. V was trimmed by 3 bases and J by 7 bases, leaving 16 bases between them. Germline-derived CDR1 and CDR2 are LNHDA and SQIVND (reference sequence). The CDR3 is 15 amino acids. Here the CDR3 DNA reads TGTGCCAGTAGTATCATGCCTAGTCCTGGGAATGAGCAGTTCTTC. Residues: CASSIMPSPGNEQFF.

The chain joins TRBV19 to TRBJ2-3; D is undetermined. V was cut by 0 bases and J by 2 bases, with 9 bases left in between. CDR1 is LNHDA, CDR2 SQIVND, per germline (reference sequence). CDR3 length: 15 amino acids. CDR3 amino acids: CASSIDLGSTDTQYF. The DNA for the CDR3 is TGTGCCAGTAGTATAGATCTGGGATCCACAGATACGCAGTATTTT.

This clonotype was observed a handful of times. The V call is TRBV27, the J call TRBJ2-6, with unresolved D. Germline CDR1 MNHEY, CDR2 SMNVEV (reference sequence). Deletions cut 9 bases from V and 3 bases from J, with 9 bases between. The CDR3 has 13 amino acids. CDR3: CASSPGGANVLTF. The CDR3 bases are TGTGCCAGTTCCCCCGGTGGGGCCAACGTCCTGACTTTC.